The source of this T cell receptor (beta chain) is a study of T-cell memory formation after mild COVID-19. Study information: TCR clusters showed largely donor specificity.

In its sample, this clonotype was seen many times. 5'RACE with constant-segment primers yielded barcoded, UMI-tagged TCR alpha and TCR beta cDNA libraries. TCRdb itself ran the 5' RACE reads through MiXCR, one entry per CDR3 protein. The data contain some 340,000 distinct CDR3 sequences, 13% of them seen just once; the ten biggest clones take up about 20%. CDR3 length: 16 amino acids. Germline trimming cut 6 bases from V and 4 bases from J; bases unmatched to any gene: 10. Germline CDR1 reads SGHRS; CDR2 reads YFSETQ. The chain combines TRBV5-1 with TRBJ2-5, with 12 bases that match TRBD2. The TCR was taken from a man between 18 and 35 years old who had mild COVID-19 (a few samples of this study predate the infection). Cell type and time point are not known. The material sequenced was PBMCs or a T cell subset sorted from them (not recorded which). CDR3 sequence reads: CASTPSGGGIGETQYF. The DNA for the CDR3 is TGCGCCAGCACCCCTAGCGGGGGGGGAATCGGAGAGACCCAGTACTTC.